This T cell receptor (beta chain) emerged from a study of blood T cells in healthy people across ages. Combining a sample-barcoded 5' primer with a J-beta primer mix, a second PCR ran for roughly 7 to 11 cycles. TCRdb redid the calling of the 5' RACE reads with MiXCR, one entry per CDR3 protein. This table has hundreds of thousands of distinct CDR3 sequences, around 45% appearing once. V shed 7 bases and J shed 2 bases, with 6 bases lying between them. CDR1 and CDR2 (germline): KGHDR, SFDVKD. The CDR3 sequence is 12 residues long. The clonotype was recovered from a woman aged 55 to 70 in good health. The chain uses TRBV24-1 and TRBJ2-3; D unclear. Sequenced sample: blood. The DNA of the CDR3 is TGTGCCACCAGCGGAGACACAGATACGCAGTATTTT. It is translated as CATSGDTDTQYF.